This T cell receptor (beta chain) was recorded in a study of blood T cell repertoires in COVID-19. The assay was immunoSEQ multiplex PCR, and TCRdb's table has in-frame clones only and misses some. The table shows roughly 260,000 clones, with 91% occurring only once. Germline V gene data show CDR1 as MNHEY and CDR2 as SMNVEV (reference sequence). The CDR3 extends over 10 amino acids. J is TRBJ1-1 and V is TRBV27; D is uncertain. Sequenced sample: PBMCs or T cells enriched from blood (not recorded which). The TCR was taken from a human donor in a cohort exposed to, infected with or recovered from COVID-19 (not recorded which). The donor label of this sample is uncertain. The CDR3 sequence: CEVGGTEAFF. The CDR3 DNA reads as TGTGAAGTTGGCGGGACTGAAGCTTTCTTT.